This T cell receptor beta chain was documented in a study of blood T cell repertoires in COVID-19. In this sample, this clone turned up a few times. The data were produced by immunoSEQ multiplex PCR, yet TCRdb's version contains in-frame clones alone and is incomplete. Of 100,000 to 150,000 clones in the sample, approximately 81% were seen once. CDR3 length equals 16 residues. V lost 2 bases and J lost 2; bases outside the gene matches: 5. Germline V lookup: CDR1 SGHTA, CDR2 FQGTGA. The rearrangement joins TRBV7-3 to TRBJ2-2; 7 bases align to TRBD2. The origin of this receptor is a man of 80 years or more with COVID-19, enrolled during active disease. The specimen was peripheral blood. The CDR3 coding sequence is TGTGCCAGCAGCTTAGTGCCTAGCGGAAACACCGGGGAGCTGTTTTTT. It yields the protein CASSLVPSGNTGELFF.